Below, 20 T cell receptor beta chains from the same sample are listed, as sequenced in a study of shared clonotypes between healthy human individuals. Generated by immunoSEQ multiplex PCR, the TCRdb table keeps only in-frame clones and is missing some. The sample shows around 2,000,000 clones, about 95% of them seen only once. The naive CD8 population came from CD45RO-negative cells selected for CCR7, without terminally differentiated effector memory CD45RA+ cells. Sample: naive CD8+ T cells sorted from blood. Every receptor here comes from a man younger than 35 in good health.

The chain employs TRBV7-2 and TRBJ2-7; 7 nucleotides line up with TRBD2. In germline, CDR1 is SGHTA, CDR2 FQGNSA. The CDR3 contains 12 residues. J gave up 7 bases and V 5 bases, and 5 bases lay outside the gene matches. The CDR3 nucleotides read TGTGCCAGCAGCCCTTTGGGGGGGGAGCAGTACTTC. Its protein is CASSPLGGEQYF.

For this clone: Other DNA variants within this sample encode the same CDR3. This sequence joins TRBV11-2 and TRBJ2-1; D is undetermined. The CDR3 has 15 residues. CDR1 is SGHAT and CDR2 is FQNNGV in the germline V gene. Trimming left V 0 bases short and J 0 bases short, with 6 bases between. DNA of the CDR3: TGTGCCAGCAGCTTAGAGCTACCCTCCTACAATGAGCAGTTCTTC. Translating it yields CASSLELPSYNEQFF.

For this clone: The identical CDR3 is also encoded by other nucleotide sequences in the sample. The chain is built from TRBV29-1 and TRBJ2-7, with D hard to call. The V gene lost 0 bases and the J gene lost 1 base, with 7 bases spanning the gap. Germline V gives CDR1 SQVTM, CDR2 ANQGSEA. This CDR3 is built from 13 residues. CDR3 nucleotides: TGCAGCGTTGAAGAAGGAGATTCCTACGAGCAGTACTTC. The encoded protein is CSVEEGDSYEQYF.

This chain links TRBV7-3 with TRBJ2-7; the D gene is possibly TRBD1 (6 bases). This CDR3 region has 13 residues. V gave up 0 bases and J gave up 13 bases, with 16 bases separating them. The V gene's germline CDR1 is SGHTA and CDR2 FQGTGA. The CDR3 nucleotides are TGTGCCAGCAGCTTAACGGTGACAGACAGGATATACTTC. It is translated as CASSLTVTDRIYF.

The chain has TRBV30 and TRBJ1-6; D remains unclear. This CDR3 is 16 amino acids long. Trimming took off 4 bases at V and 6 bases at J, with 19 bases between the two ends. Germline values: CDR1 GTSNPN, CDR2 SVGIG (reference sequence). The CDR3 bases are TGTGCCTGGAACTCCCTGGGGTACAGCTTTAATTCACCCCTCCACTTT. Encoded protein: CAWNSLGYSFNSPLHF.

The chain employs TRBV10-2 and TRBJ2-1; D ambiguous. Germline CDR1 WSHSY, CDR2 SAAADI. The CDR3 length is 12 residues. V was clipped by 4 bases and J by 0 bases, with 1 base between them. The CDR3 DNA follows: TGCGCCAGCAGTGTCTCCTACAATGAGCAGTTCTTC. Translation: CASSVSYNEQFF.

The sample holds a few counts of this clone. The CDR3 DNA reads as TGTGCCAGCAGTCCCTCACTAGGGGAGTCCAATCAGCCCCAGCATTTT. Amino acids: CASSPSLGESNQPQHF. The chain recombines TRBV27 with TRBJ1-5, with a weak D call TRBD1 (5 bases). Looked up from germline, CDR1 is MNHEY and CDR2 is SMNVEV (reference sequence). The V end lost 5 bases, the J end lost 3 bases, and 17 bases lay between the germline ends. The CDR3 loop spans 16 amino acids.

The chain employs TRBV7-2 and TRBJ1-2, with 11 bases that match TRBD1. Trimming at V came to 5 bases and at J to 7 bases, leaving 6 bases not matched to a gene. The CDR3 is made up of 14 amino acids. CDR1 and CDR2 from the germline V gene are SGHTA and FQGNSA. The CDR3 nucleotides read TGTGCCAGCAGCGAAGGACAGGGGGCTCTTGGCTACACCTTC. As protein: CASSEGQGALGYTF.

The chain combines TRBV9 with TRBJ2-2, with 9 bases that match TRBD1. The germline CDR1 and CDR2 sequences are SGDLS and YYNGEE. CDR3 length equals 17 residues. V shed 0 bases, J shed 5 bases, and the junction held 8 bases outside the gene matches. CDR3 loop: CASSVDGGTGWTGELFF. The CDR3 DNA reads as TGTGCCAGCAGCGTAGACGGTGGGACAGGGTGGACCGGGGAGCTGTTTTTT.

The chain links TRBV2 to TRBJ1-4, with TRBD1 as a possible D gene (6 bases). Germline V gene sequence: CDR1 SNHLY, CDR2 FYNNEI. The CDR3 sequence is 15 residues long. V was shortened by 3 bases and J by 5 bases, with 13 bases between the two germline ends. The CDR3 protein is CASSEKTGGNEKLFF. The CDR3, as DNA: TGTGCCAGCAGTGAGAAGACAGGAGGAAATGAAAAACTGTTTTTT.

The chain's CDR3 is CASTVEDTGELFF. The CDR3 region has the DNA TGTGCCAGCACGGTTGAGGACACCGGGGAGCTGTTTTTT. V gene TRBV6-6 combines with J gene TRBJ2-2, with D uncertain. The ends were cut back, 7 bases at V and 3 bases at J, with 9 bases in the middle. The length of the CDR3 is 13 residues. Germline V lookup: CDR1 MNHNY, CDR2 SVGAGI (reference sequence).

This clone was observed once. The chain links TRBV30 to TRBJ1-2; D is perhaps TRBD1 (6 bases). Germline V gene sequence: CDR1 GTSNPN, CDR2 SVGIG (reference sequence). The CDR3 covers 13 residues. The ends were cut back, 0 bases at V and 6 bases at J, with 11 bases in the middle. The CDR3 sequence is CAWSVGGDHGYTF. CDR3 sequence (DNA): TGTGCCTGGAGTGTAGGGGGGGACCATGGCTACACCTTC.

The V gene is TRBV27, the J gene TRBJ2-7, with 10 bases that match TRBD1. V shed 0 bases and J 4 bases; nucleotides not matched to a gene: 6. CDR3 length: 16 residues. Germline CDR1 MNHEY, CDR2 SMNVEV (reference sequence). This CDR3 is CASSLSGQGEWYEQYF. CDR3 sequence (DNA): TGTGCCAGCAGTTTATCAGGACAGGGGGAATGGTACGAGCAGTACTTC.

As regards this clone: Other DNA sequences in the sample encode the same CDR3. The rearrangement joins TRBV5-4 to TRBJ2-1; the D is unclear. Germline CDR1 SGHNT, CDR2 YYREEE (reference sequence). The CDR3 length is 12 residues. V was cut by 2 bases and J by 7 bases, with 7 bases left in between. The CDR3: CASSFGPNEQFF. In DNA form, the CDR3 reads TGTGCCAGCAGCTTTGGACCTAATGAGCAGTTCTTC.

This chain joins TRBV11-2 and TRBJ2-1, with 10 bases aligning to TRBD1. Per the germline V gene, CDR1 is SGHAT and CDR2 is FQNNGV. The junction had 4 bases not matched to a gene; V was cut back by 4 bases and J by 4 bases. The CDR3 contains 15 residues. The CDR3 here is CASSSRDRGYNEQFF. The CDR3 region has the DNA TGTGCCAGCAGCTCCCGGGACAGGGGATACAATGAGCAGTTCTTC.

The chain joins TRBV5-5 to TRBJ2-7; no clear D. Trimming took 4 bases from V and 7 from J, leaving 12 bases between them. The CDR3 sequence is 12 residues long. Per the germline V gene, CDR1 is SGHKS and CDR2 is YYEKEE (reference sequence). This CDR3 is CASSPRVQEQYF. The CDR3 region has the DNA TGTGCCAGCAGCCCTCGAGTACAGGAGCAGTACTTC.

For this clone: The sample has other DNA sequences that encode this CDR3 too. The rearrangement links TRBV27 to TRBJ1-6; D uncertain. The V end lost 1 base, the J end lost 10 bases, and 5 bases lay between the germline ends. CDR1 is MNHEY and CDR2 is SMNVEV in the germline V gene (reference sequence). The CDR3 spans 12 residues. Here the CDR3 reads CASSLLGSPLHF. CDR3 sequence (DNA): TGTGCCAGCAGTTTATTGGGGTCACCCCTCCACTTT.

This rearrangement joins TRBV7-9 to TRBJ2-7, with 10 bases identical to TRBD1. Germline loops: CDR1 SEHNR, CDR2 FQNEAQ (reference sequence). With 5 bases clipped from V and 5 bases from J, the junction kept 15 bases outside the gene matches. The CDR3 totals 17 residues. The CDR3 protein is CASSDIPGQGSSNEQYF. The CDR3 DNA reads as TGTGCCAGCAGCGACATACCGGGACAGGGGAGTTCGAACGAGCAGTACTTC.

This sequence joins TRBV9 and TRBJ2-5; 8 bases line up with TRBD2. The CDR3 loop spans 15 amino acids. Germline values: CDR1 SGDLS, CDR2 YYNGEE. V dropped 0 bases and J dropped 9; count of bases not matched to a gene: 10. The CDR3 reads CASSVALADLGSQYF. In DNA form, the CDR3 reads TGTGCCAGCAGCGTAGCACTAGCGGACCTTGGGTCCCAGTACTTC.

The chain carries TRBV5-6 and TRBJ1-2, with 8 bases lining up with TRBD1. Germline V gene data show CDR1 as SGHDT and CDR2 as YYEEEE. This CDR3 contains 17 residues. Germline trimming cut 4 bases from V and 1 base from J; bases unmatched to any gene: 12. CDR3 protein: CASSLDRVLGHNYGYTF. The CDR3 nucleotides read TGTGCCAGCAGCCTGGACAGGGTTCTGGGTCATAACTATGGCTACACCTTC.